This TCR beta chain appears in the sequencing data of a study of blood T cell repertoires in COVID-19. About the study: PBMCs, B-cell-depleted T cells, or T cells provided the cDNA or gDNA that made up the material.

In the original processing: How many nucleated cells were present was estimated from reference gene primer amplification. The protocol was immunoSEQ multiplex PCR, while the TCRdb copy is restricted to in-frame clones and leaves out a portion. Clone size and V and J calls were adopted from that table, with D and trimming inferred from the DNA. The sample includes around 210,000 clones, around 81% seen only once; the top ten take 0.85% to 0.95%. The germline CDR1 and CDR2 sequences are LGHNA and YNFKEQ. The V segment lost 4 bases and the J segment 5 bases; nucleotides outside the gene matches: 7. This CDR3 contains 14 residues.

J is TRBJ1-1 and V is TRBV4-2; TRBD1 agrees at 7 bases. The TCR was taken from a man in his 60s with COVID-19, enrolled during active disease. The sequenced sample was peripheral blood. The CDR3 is CASSPRGTATEAFF. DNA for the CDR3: TGTGCCAGCAGCCCGCGCGGGACAGCGACTGAAGCTTTCTTT.